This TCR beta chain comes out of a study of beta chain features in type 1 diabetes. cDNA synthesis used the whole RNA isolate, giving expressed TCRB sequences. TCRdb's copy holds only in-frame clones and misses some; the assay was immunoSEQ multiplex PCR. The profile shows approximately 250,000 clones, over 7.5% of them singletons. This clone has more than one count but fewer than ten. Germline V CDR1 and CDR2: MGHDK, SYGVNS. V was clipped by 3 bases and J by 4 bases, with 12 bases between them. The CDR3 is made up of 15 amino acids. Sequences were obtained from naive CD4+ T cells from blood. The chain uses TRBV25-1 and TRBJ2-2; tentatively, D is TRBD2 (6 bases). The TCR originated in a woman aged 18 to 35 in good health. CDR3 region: CASSDTGGGTGELFF. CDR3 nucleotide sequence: TGTGCCAGCAGTGACACCGGGGGTGGCACCGGGGAGCTGTTTTTT.